This is a list of T cell receptor beta chains from one sample in a study of cytomegalovirus exposure and HLA in healthy donors. Some clones are missing from TCRdb's copy, which holds only in-frame ones; the method was immunoSEQ multiplex PCR. Of some 160,000 clones listed, around 89% are singletons. Sequenced sample: PBMCs. Every receptor here comes from a man aged 18 to 30 in good health and CMV-seronegative. Both conserved end residues are part of each CDR3. The order of the fields is J gene, D gene, clone size, V gene, CDR3 protein, CDR3 DNA. The D gene is left open where the match is weak. Where a row states a size, it is once, few, many or the class of an expanded clone; other rows omit it.

TRBJ2-3 TRBD2 NA TRBV4-2 CASSPGDNLADYTQYF TGTGCCAGCAGTCCTGGTGACAACCTAGCGGACTATACGCAGTATTTT
TRBJ2-1 TRBD2 NA TRBV5-8 CASSLHSGRAYNEQFF TGTGCCAGCAGCCTTCATAGCGGGAGGGCCTACAATGAGCAGTTCTTC
TRBJ2-2 TRBD2 NA TRBV4-2 CASSQTFLAENTGELFF TGTGCCAGCAGCCAAACGTTTCTAGCGGAGAACACCGGGGAGCTGTTTTTT
TRBJ1-1 NA NA TRBV6-6 CASSYWATEAFF TGTGCCAGCAGTTACTGGGCCACTGAAGCTTTCTTT
TRBJ2-3 TRBD2 NA TRBV13 CASSLGRVSGGPDTQYF TGTGCCAGCAGCTTAGGCCGGGTTAGCGGGGGGCCAGATACGCAGTATTTT
TRBJ2-5 TRBD2 once TRBV6-5 CASSYSAGGETQYF TGTGCCAGCAGTTACTCGGCGGGAGGAGAGACCCAGTACTTC
TRBJ2-1 TRBD2 NA TRBV10-1 CASSDSTSGFDEQFF TGCGCCAGCAGTGACAGTACTAGCGGTTTCGATGAGCAGTTCTTC
TRBJ1-1 NA NA TRBV6-5 CASSHRTVNTEAFF TGTGCCAGCAGCCACCGGACAGTGAACACTGAAGCTTTCTTT
TRBJ1-1 TRBD1 NA TRBV19 CASKTGFEGSSEAFF TGTGCCAGTAAGACAGGGTTTGAGGGTAGCTCTGAAGCTTTCTTT
TRBJ1-5 NA NA TRBV21-1 CASSPHNMTGSQPQHF TGTGCCAGCAGCCCCCACAACATGACAGGGAGTCAGCCCCAGCATTTT
TRBJ2-5 TRBD2 NA TRBV4-1 CASARAGGETQYF TGCGCCAGCGCGAGGGCGGGGGGGGAGACCCAGTACTTC
TRBJ2-1 TRBD1 NA TRBV6-5 CASSRDRGYNEQFF TGTGCCAGCAGCCGGGACAGGGGATACAATGAGCAGTTCTTC
TRBJ2-2 NA NA TRBV27 CASRSVGELFF TGTGCCAGCAGGTCGGTCGGGGAGCTGTTTTTT
TRBJ1-2 TRBD1 once TRBV6-5 CASSYFSTGDYGYTF TGTGCCAGCAGTTACTTCTCGACAGGGGACTATGGCTACACCTTC
TRBJ1-1 TRBD1 NA TRBV7-6 CASSFRDRLARDTEAFF TGTGCCAGCAGCTTCCGGGACAGGCTCGCTCGGGACACTGAAGCTTTCTTT
TRBJ1-4 NA NA TRBV5-1 CASSLSRGGTEKLFF TGCGCCAGCAGCTTGAGTAGGGGGGGAACAGAAAAACTGTTTTTT
TRBJ1-2 TRBD1 few TRBV5-4 CASGLQGTDGYTF TGTGCCAGCGGACTACAGGGGACCGATGGCTACACCTTC
TRBJ2-2 NA few TRBV27 CASGEVNTGELFF TGTGCCAGCGGAGAGGTGAACACCGGGGAGCTGTTTTTT
TRBJ1-1 TRBD1 NA TRBV30 CAWSSFQEDRGRGAFF TGTGCCTGGAGTAGTTTTCAAGAGGACAGGGGTCGGGGAGCTTTCTTT
TRBJ2-2 NA NA TRBV7-2 CASSLEWSGGELFF TGTGCCAGCAGCTTAGAATGGAGCGGGGGGGAGCTGTTTTTT
TRBJ1-1 NA NA TRBV19 CASSLSLNTEAFF TGTGCCAGTAGTCTAAGCCTGAACACTGAAGCTTTCTTT
TRBJ2-1 TRBD2 NA TRBV27 CASRWTSGRLNEQFF TGTGCCAGCAGATGGACTAGCGGGAGGCTTAATGAGCAGTTCTTC
TRBJ1-3 NA NA TRBV10-3 CAITKGDTDFGNTIYF TGTGCCATCACTAAAGGTGATACTGACTTTGGAAACACCATATATTTT
TRBJ1-5 NA NA TRBV19 CASLGGTPNQPQHF TGTGCCAGTTTGGGAGGGACACCTAATCAGCCCCAGCATTTT
TRBJ2-5 TRBD2 NA TRBV27 CASSPGLAGLRETQYF TGTGCCAGCAGTCCCGGACTAGCGGGGTTACGGGAGACCCAGTACTTC
TRBJ1-1 NA NA TRBV23-1 CASSQSRLNTEAFF TGCGCCAGCAGTCAATCGCGGTTGAACACTGAAGCTTTCTTT
TRBJ1-2 NA once TRBV28 CASREVGGNDGYTF TGTGCCAGCAGGGAGGTAGGAGGGAATGATGGCTACACCTTC
TRBJ2-5 NA NA TRBV5-1 CASRTGVETQYF TGCGCCAGCCGAACGGGAGTGGAGACCCAGTACTTC
TRBJ1-1 TRBD1 NA TRBV6-1 CASTDRGNTEAFF TGTGCCAGCACCGACAGGGGGAACACTGAAGCTTTCTTT
TRBJ2-7 NA NA TRBV5-4 CASSLWRGKAEQYF TGTGCCAGCAGCTTGTGGAGGGGTAAGGCCGAGCAGTACTTC
TRBJ2-3 TRBD2 NA TRBV18 CASSPASGSSTDTQYF TGTGCCAGCTCACCAGCTAGCGGAAGCTCTACAGATACGCAGTATTTT
TRBJ1-1 TRBD1 NA TRBV7-2 CASSLGTGRTEAFF TGTGCCAGCAGCCTTGGGACAGGGAGGACTGAAGCTTTCTTT
TRBJ2-5 TRBD2 NA TRBV6-1 CASSEAGIAGSTYETQYF TGTGCCAGCAGTGAAGCAGGGATAGCGGGGAGCACTTATGAGACCCAGTACTTC
TRBJ2-1 NA NA TRBV29-1 CSVERAEGKRDEQFF TGCAGCGTTGAAAGAGCCGAGGGCAAGCGCGATGAGCAGTTCTTC
TRBJ2-2 TRBD2 NA TRBV5-1 CASSTWKGTSGMNTGELFF TGCGCCAGCAGCACCTGGAAAGGGACTAGCGGGATGAACACCGGGGAGCTGTTTTTT
TRBJ1-2 NA NA TRBV5-4 CASSLGGSYGYTF TGTGCCAGCAGCTTGGGGGGCTCATATGGCTACACCTTC
TRBJ1-5 NA NA TRBV21-1 CASSKGTAPRGPQHF TGTGCCAGCAGCAAAGGAACCGCGCCAAGAGGGCCCCAGCATTTT